This T cell receptor (beta chain) was documented in a study of blood T cell repertoires in COVID-19. Across the whole study: T cells, B-cell-depleted T cells, or PBMCs supplied cDNA or gDNA.

Per the study methods: Cell counts per sample came from amplifying reference gene primers. Libraries were prepared by immunoSEQ multiplex PCR; TCRdb keeps only in-frame clonotypes and omits some of them. D and trimming come from the DNA, and the V and J calls and clone size come from that table. This sample has roughly 36,000 clones, with about 85% found just once. V gave up 1 base and J gave up 0 bases, with 15 bases separating them. The CDR3 contains 17 residues. Per germline, CDR1 SGHTA and CDR2 FQGNSA. V is TRBV7-2 and J is TRBJ1-1, with D maybe TRBD1 (6 bases). The sequenced sample consisted of peripheral blood. This clonotype was obtained from a man in his 60s with acute or convalescent COVID-19. The CDR3, as DNA: TGTGCCAGCAGCTTAGAAAGGGGGGGAGCCATGAACACTGAAGCTTTCTTT. Residues: CASSLERGGAMNTEAFF. The full variable domain, its missing parts supplied by reference TRBV7-2 and TRBJ1-1, is GAGVSQSPSNKVTEKGKDVELRCDPISGHTALYWYRQSLGQGLEFLIYFQGNSAPDKSGLPSDRFSAERTGGSVSTLTIQRTQQEDSAVYLCASSLERGGAMNTEAFFGQGTRLTVV.